The 30 T cell receptor beta chains presented below share a single source sample, sequenced in a study of blood T cell repertoires in COVID-19 (dated by TCRdb to about 2020). The library was generated by the immunoSEQ multiplex PCR assay. TCRdb carries this immuneACCESS record with in-frame sequences only. Its versions omit some clonotypes, under half of them owing to an unresolved V gene in the studies checked, with the rest unexplained. This sample has hundreds of thousands of clones in its table, and roughly 87% of those were observed once. Together, the top ten hold around 10% of the sample. The material sequenced was PBMCs or T cells enriched from blood (not recorded which). These TCRs come from a woman younger than 30 who had recovered from COVID-19.

The chain carries TRBV20-1 and TRBJ2-3, with D perhaps matching TRBD1 (6 bases). This CDR3 is 18 amino acids long. From germline, CDR1 is DFQATT and CDR2 SNEGSKA (reference sequence). CDR3 residues: CRASGQQLTESGTDTQYF. CDR3 bases: TGCAGGGCGAGTGGACAGCAACTCACTGAAAGCGGCACAGATACGCAGTATTTT.

The chain combines TRBV9 with TRBJ2-1; TRBD2 matches 8 bases. Germline lookup yields CDR1 SGDLS and CDR2 YYNGEE. The CDR3 contains 17 residues. The V gene end was trimmed by 2 bases and the J gene end by 2 bases; junction bases not matched to a gene: 9. The CDR3 region has the DNA TGTGCCAGCAGCGTCCCAGAGGCGGGGGGAGCCTACAATGAGCAGTTCTTC. Translated, it gives CASSVPEAGGAYNEQFF.

The chain combines TRBV11-2 with TRBJ2-7; no firm D call. Trimming took off 1 base at V and 2 bases at J, with 9 bases between the two ends. The CDR3 is 14 amino acids. Germline lookup yields CDR1 SGHAT and CDR2 FQNNGV. The CDR3 is CASSLAPSPYEQYF. The CDR3, as DNA: TGTGCCAGCAGCTTAGCCCCGTCCCCCTACGAGCAGTACTTC.

The rearrangement links TRBV7-2 to TRBJ2-5; D is undetermined. V was trimmed by 4 bases and J by 4 bases, leaving 16 bases between them. CDR1 and CDR2 from the germline V gene are SGHTA and FQGNSA. This CDR3 comprises 15 residues. The DNA of the CDR3 is TGTGCCAGCAGCTCGATTGCGATTTACGTAGAGACCCAGTACTTC. It yields the protein CASSSIAIYVETQYF.

In its sample, this clone was seen once. This chain connects TRBV28 to TRBJ2-7; 11 nucleotides agree with TRBD2. V lost 6 bases to trimming and J lost 3 bases; unmatched junction nucleotides: 7. This CDR3 comprises 15 residues. The germline CDR1 and CDR2 sequences are MDHEN and SYDVKM. The CDR3 reads CASSFSGGAVYEQYF. CDR3 coding DNA: TGTGCCAGCAGCTTTAGCGGGGGGGCGGTCTACGAGCAGTACTTC.

V and J are TRBV7-2 and TRBJ2-1, with D tentatively TRBD1 (5 bases). CDR3 size: 14 residues. The V end lost 2 bases, the J end lost 4 bases, and 9 bases lay between the germline ends. CDR1 SGHTA and CDR2 FQGNSA come from the germline V gene. Here the CDR3 reads CASSLNRNYNEQFF. In DNA form, the CDR3 reads TGTGCCAGCAGCTTAAACAGGAATTACAATGAGCAGTTCTTC.

The gene calls are TRBV9 and TRBJ2-7; 10 positions agree with TRBD1. Germline CDR1 is SGDLS and CDR2 is YYNGEE. The CDR3 is 15 amino acids. Trimming at V came to 0 bases and at J to 3 bases, leaving 3 bases not matched to a gene. CDR3 sequence: CASSVARDRGYEQYF. CDR3 DNA sequence: TGTGCCAGCAGCGTAGCCCGGGACAGGGGCTACGAGCAGTACTTC.

This chain links TRBV6-5 with TRBJ2-7; 10 positions match TRBD2. Germline trimming cut 6 bases from V and 2 bases from J; bases unmatched to any gene: 7. Per germline, CDR1 MNHEY and CDR2 SVGAGI. The CDR3 covers 15 residues. The CDR3 DNA reads TGTGCCAGCAGGAACTTAGCGGGAGGCCCCTACGAGCAGTACTTC. It is translated as CASRNLAGGPYEQYF.

The rearrangement joins TRBV6-5 to TRBJ2-5; D is possibly TRBD2 (7 bases). Trimming cost V 4 bases and J 3 bases, with 12 bases left between them. The CDR3 covers 14 residues. Germline V gene data show CDR1 as MNHEY and CDR2 as SVGAGI. The CDR3 DNA follows: TGTGCCAGCAGTTCGGGGGGCCGTAAAGAGACCCAGTACTTC. Amino acids: CASSSGGRKETQYF.

This clone was seen a handful of times. The same CDR3 also results from other DNA sequences found in this sample. The chain joins TRBV2 to TRBJ2-7; no definite D call. The CDR3 contains 11 residues. The germline gives CDR1 SNHLY, CDR2 FYNNEI. V was shortened by 6 bases and J by 0 bases, with 3 bases between the two germline ends. The CDR3 DNA follows: TGTGCCAGCAGCTACTCCTACGAGCAGTACTTC. This gives the protein CASSYSYEQYF.

V and J are TRBV24-1 and TRBJ2-1; the D is unclear. The CDR3 consists of 12 residues. Germline values: CDR1 KGHDR, CDR2 SFDVKD. Trimming cost V 3 bases and J 10 bases, with 9 bases left between them. The CDR3 coding sequence is TGTGCCACCAGTGATCAACGGTGGGAGCAGTTCTTC. Translated: CATSDQRWEQFF.

This chain uses TRBV7-8 with TRBJ2-1; no definite D call. V was cut by 5 bases and J by 10 bases, with 12 bases left in between. This CDR3 contains 12 residues. Germline V lookup: CDR1 SGHVS, CDR2 FQNEAQ. The CDR3 region has the DNA TGTGCCAGCAGCACCGAACTCGGGGAGCAGTTCTTC. Residues: CASSTELGEQFF.

V and J are TRBV7-2 and TRBJ2-1; 7 positions agree with TRBD1. This CDR3 is built from 14 residues. Germline trimming cut 3 bases from V and 8 bases from J; bases unmatched to any gene: 7. The germline V gene encodes CDR1 SGHTA and CDR2 FQGNSA. CDR3 sequence: CASSFSTGFYEQFF. The DNA of the CDR3 is TGTGCCAGCAGCTTTTCGACAGGGTTTTATGAGCAGTTCTTC.

This chain connects TRBV29-1 to TRBJ2-3; 11 nucleotides agree with TRBD2. V lost 8 bases to trimming and J lost 4 bases; unmatched junction nucleotides: 8. This CDR3 region has 14 residues. Germline assignment: CDR1 SQVTM and CDR2 ANQGSEA. CDR3 DNA sequence: TGCAGCATTTATAGCGGGGGGGGGCCAGATACGCAGTATTTT. This gives the protein CSIYSGGGPDTQYF.

The V gene is TRBV19, the J gene TRBJ2-7; D unclear. The CDR3 extends over 13 amino acids. V lost 0 bases, J lost 4 bases, and 7 bases lay in between. CDR1 and CDR2 (germline): LNHDA, SQIVND (reference sequence). The CDR3 DNA follows: TGTGCCAGTAGTATAGATCTTATTTACGAGCAGTACTTC. Translating gives CASSIDLIYEQYF. The whole variable domain, filled in from reference TRBV19 and TRBJ2-7, reads DGGITQSPKYLFRKEGQNVTLSCEQNLNHDAMYWYRQDPGQGLRLIYYSQIVNDFQKGDIAEGYSVSREKKESFPLTVTSAQKNPTAFYLCASSIDLIYEQYFGPGTRLTVT.

In its sample, this clone was seen a few times. The chain joins TRBV6-6 to TRBJ1-5, with 10 bases identical to TRBD1. The V segment lost 5 bases and the J segment 0 bases; nucleotides outside the gene matches: 16. The CDR3 consists of 20 residues. Germline V gene data show CDR1 as MNHNY and CDR2 as SVGAGI (reference sequence). CDR3 sequence: CASSPRGGTGDTDSNQPQHF. CDR3 in DNA: TGTGCCAGCAGTCCCCGGGGGGGGACAGGGGATACAGATAGCAATCAGCCCCAGCATTTT.

In its sample, this clone was seen once. This chain joins TRBV7-2 and TRBJ1-6; D unresolved. Trimming removed 7 bases from V and 0 bases from J, with 13 bases in between. Germline CDR1 and CDR2: SGHTA and FQGNSA. This CDR3 spans 16 amino acids. DNA for the CDR3: TGTGCCAGCAACAGCCCGACAAGCTCCTATAATTCACCCCTCCACTTT. The encoded protein is CASNSPTSSYNSPLHF.

The genes are TRBV5-1 and TRBJ1-1, with D perhaps matching TRBD1 (6 bases). Germline V gene sequence: CDR1 SGHRS, CDR2 YFSETQ. This CDR3 has 15 residues. V lost 4 bases and J lost 1, with 14 bases in between. The CDR3 DNA reads TGCGCCAGCAGCGGTACAGGGCTCTCGAACACTGAAGCTTTCTTT. Translated: CASSGTGLSNTEAFF.

The chain is built from TRBV3-1 (or the pseudogene TRBV3-2) and TRBJ2-1; possible D gene TRBD1, 6 bases. This CDR3 comprises 16 residues. Germline-derived CDR1 and CDR2 are LGHDT and YNNKEL (reference sequence). V lost 0 bases to trimming and J lost 6 bases, with 15 bases between them. The CDR3 DNA sequence: TGTGCCAGCAGCCAAGATTGGGGGCCGATCATCAATGAGCAGTTCTTC. This translates into CASSQDWGPIINEQFF.

The rearrangement links TRBV4-2 to TRBJ1-1; D uncertain. V was cut by 8 bases and J by 1 base, with 17 bases left in between. The CDR3 extends over 15 amino acids. Germline loops: CDR1 LGHNA, CDR2 YNFKEQ. CDR3 region: CASSTSLRQNTEAFF. The CDR3 DNA is TGTGCCAGCTCGACAAGTCTGCGACAGAACACTGAAGCTTTCTTT.

This clone was seen more than once but under ten times. The chain carries TRBV27 and TRBJ1-3; 7 bases are shared with TRBD1. The J segment lost 4 bases and the V segment lost 2 bases, leaving 2 bases of the junction unmatched. CDR1 and CDR2 from the germline V gene are MNHEY and SMNVEV (reference sequence). CDR3 length: 14 amino acids. For the CDR3, the DNA is TGTGCCAGCAGTTTAACAGGGGTAGGAAACACCATATATTTT. Amino acids: CASSLTGVGNTIYF.

This chain uses TRBV28 with TRBJ2-4; D might be TRBD1 (6 bases). Germline V gives CDR1 MDHEN, CDR2 SYDVKM. The CDR3 is made up of 14 amino acids. The V end lost 3 bases, the J end lost 6 bases, and 12 bases lay between the germline ends. The CDR3 spells CASSFRTARNIQYF. CDR3 bases: TGTGCCAGCAGTTTTCGGACAGCCCGAAACATTCAGTACTTC.

For this clone: Other DNA sequences in this specimen translate into the identical CDR3. The chain is built from TRBV18 and TRBJ1-1; tentatively, D is TRBD1 (5 bases). This CDR3 region has 15 residues. The germline V and J ends were trimmed by 2 bases and 1 base, with 11 bases remaining between them. Germline CDR1 is KGHSH and CDR2 is LQKENI. The CDR3 coding sequence is TGTGCCAGCTCACCATATCAGGGATCGAACACTGAAGCTTTCTTT. It specifies CASSPYQGSNTEAFF.

The J gene is TRBJ1-6, the V gene TRBV15, with 11 bases fitting TRBD1. Germline values: CDR1 LNHNV, CDR2 YYDKDF (reference sequence). This CDR3 region has 15 residues. V lost 5 bases and J lost 12; bases outside the gene matches: 9. Written as DNA, the CDR3 is TGTGCCACCAGCGGCGGACAGGGGGCCGATGTACCCCTCCACTTT. This encodes CATSGGQGADVPLHF.

This clone was seen only once. The chain's CDR3 is CASTSTGLIVYGYTF. The DNA of the CDR3 is TGTGCCAGCACGTCTACAGGGCTTATCGTTTACGGCTACACCTTC. V gene TRBV28 combines with J gene TRBJ1-2, with D perhaps TRBD1 (6 bases). V shed 7 bases and J shed 8 bases, with 23 bases lying between them. CDR1 and CDR2 from the germline V gene are MDHEN and SYDVKM. The CDR3 spans 15 residues.

The chain recombines TRBV6-2 or TRBV6-3 with TRBJ2-1; TRBD2 agrees at 8 bases. The V gene's germline CDR1 is MNHEY and CDR2 SVGEGT. The CDR3 totals 15 residues. After removal of 2 bases from V and 8 bases from J, the junction contained 8 bases not matched to a gene. This CDR3 is CASSYPGGAKYEQFF. The CDR3 DNA reads as TGTGCCAGCAGTTACCCCGGGGGGGCCAAGTATGAGCAGTTCTTC.

V is TRBV18 and J is TRBJ1-2; no reliable D call. Germline V CDR1 and CDR2: KGHSH, LQKENI. Trimming cost V 8 bases and J 1 base, with 14 bases left between them. This CDR3 has 14 residues. For the CDR3, the DNA is TGTGCCAGCCGCCCGATCCGGGATAACTATGGCTACACCTTC. Translation: CASRPIRDNYGYTF.

This chain joins TRBV7-3 and TRBJ2-7, with 10 bases identical to TRBD2. J gave up 2 bases and V 2 bases, and 3 bases lay outside the gene matches. The CDR3 consists of 15 residues. Looked up from germline, CDR1 is SGHTA and CDR2 is FQGTGA. This chain's CDR3 is CASSLESGGAYEQYF. CDR3 bases: TGTGCCAGCAGCTTAGAAAGCGGGGGGGCCTACGAGCAGTACTTC.

This clone was seen once. This chain links TRBV7-3 with TRBJ2-3, with TRBD2 as a possible D gene (7 bases). Trimming cost V 8 bases and J 3 bases, with 18 bases left between them. Germline CDR1 is SGHTA and CDR2 is FQGTGA. CDR3 size: 15 residues. In nucleotides, the CDR3 is TGTGCCAGCGCCCTGGGACTAAGGGGGACAGATACGCAGTATTTT. Protein product: CASALGLRGTDTQYF. The variable domain in full, completed from reference TRBV7-3 and TRBJ2-3, reads GAGVSQTPSNKVTEKGKYVELRCDPISGHTALYWYRQSLGQGPEFLIYFQGTGAADDSGLPNDRFFAVRPEGSVSTLKIQRTERGDSAVYLCASALGLRGTDTQYFGPGTRLTVL.

V gene TRBV3-1 (or the pseudogene TRBV3-2) combines with J gene TRBJ2-1, with 11 bases lining up with TRBD2. Germline V gives CDR1 LGHDT, CDR2 YNNKEL (reference sequence). The CDR3 spans 14 residues. After removal of 2 bases from V and 9 bases from J, the junction contained 3 bases not matched to a gene. The CDR3 loop reads CASSQTSGGPEQFF. Written as DNA, the CDR3 is TGTGCCAGCAGCCAAACTAGCGGGGGCCCTGAGCAGTTCTTC.